The 22 T cell receptor beta chains reported below all come from one sample, sequenced in a study of blood T cell repertoires in COVID-19. This table comes from immunoSEQ multiplex PCR, and its TCRdb copy is limited to in-frame clones, with some not included. The table lists approximately 70,000 clones, 80% to 90% of them singletons, with roughly 7% in the top ten. Sequencing was performed on peripheral blood. Receptor source: a woman between 50 and 59 years old with acute or convalescent COVID-19.

The chain joins TRBV20-1 to TRBJ1-2; D gene uncertain. The CDR3 runs to 11 residues. CDR1 DFQATT and CDR2 SNEGSKA come from the germline V gene (reference sequence). The ends were cut back, 4 bases at V and 4 bases at J, with 7 bases in the middle. The CDR3 spells CSAKAAYGYTF. As DNA, the CDR3 is TGCAGTGCTAAAGCGGCCTATGGCTACACCTTC.

The V call is TRBV28, the J call TRBJ2-1, with a tentative D call TRBD2 (5 bases). CDR1 is MDHEN, CDR2 SYDVKM, per germline. Trimming took 7 bases from V and 8 from J, leaving 18 bases between them. The CDR3 extends over 14 amino acids. CDR3 in DNA: TGTGCCAGCACGAGGGTCTCGGAGTTGCATGAGCAGTTCTTC. It specifies CASTRVSELHEQFF.

A single count supports this clone. The chain links TRBV28 to TRBJ2-7; 8 bases agree with TRBD1. The CDR3 runs 14 residues. V was clipped by 9 bases and J by 5 bases; unmatched bases: 12. Germline assignment: CDR1 MDHEN and CDR2 SYDVKM. CDR3 in amino acids: CASCKSGTGNEQYF. The DNA of the CDR3 is TGTGCCAGTTGTAAGTCCGGGACAGGAAACGAGCAGTACTTC.

In this sample, this clone turned up a few times. The chain carries TRBV30 and TRBJ1-2, with D unresolved. The CDR3 is 10 amino acids. The germline V gene has CDR1 GTSNPN and CDR2 SVGIG (reference sequence). V lost 8 bases to trimming and J lost 6 bases, with 10 bases between them. The CDR3, as DNA: TGTGCCACGGTCTCCCATGGCTACACCTTC. It is translated as CATVSHGYTF.

The chain has TRBV28 and TRBJ2-1; D perhaps matches TRBD1 (6 bases). The ends were cut back, 6 bases at V and 5 bases at J, with 17 bases in the middle. Germline CDR1 and CDR2: MDHEN and SYDVKM. This CDR3 has 15 amino acids. CDR3 in amino acids: CASRTTGLPNNEQFF. In DNA form, the CDR3 reads TGTGCCAGCAGAACGACAGGCCTTCCCAACAATGAGCAGTTCTTC.

The chain uses TRBV30 and TRBJ2-7; possible D gene TRBD2, 5 bases. This CDR3 spans 13 amino acids. Germline V gives CDR1 GTSNPN, CDR2 SVGIG (reference sequence). With 3 bases removed from V and 4 bases from J, the gap between germline ends came to 13 bases. The CDR3 DNA sequence: TGTGCCTGGAGAGCGGACCTACGATACGAGCAGTACTTC. It is translated as CAWRADLRYEQYF. The whole variable domain, remainder taken from reference TRBV30 and TRBJ2-7, is SQTIHQWPATLVQPVGSPLSLECTVEGTSNPNLYWYRQAAGRGLQLLFYSVGIGQISSEVPQNLSASRPQDRQFILSSKKLLLSDSGFYLCAWRADLRYEQYFGPGTRLTVT.

This clone was seen a few times. The chain combines TRBV30 with TRBJ2-6; D is unresolved. Between the trimmed V and J ends, which lost 2 bases and 0 bases, there was a span of 11 bases. CDR1 and CDR2 from the germline V gene are GTSNPN and SVGIG (reference sequence). The CDR3 is 16 residues long. CDR3 sequence (DNA): TGTGCCTGGAGTCGCGGTAGTTACTCTGGGGCCAACGTCCTGACTTTC. This sequence encodes CAWSRGSYSGANVLTF. The entire variable domain, with the rest obtained from reference TRBV30 and TRBJ2-6, is as follows: SQTIHQWPATLVQPVGSPLSLECTVEGTSNPNLYWYRQAAGRGLQLLFYSVGIGQISSEVPQNLSASRPQDRQFILSSKKLLLSDSGFYLCAWSRGSYSGANVLTFGAGSRLTVL.

There are a few counts of this clone. V is TRBV4-1 and J is TRBJ1-5; D unclear. Trimming stripped 0 bases from V and 11 bases from J, with 11 bases between. Germline CDR1 MGHRA, CDR2 YSYEKL. The CDR3 contains 13 residues. The CDR3 bases are TGCGCCAGCAGCCAAGATCCCAGCGGGACCCAGCATTTT. Encoded protein: CASSQDPSGTQHF.

The rearrangement uses TRBV13 and TRBJ2-2; TRBD2 matches at 8 bases. Unmatched junction bases numbered 9, after V lost 4 bases and J lost 2 bases. This CDR3 comprises 17 residues. Germline V gives CDR1 PRHDT, CDR2 FYEKMQ (reference sequence). DNA for the CDR3: TGTGCCAGCAGCTCCCCATTAGCGGGGATCAACACCGGGGAGCTGTTTTTT. This gives the protein CASSSPLAGINTGELFF.

The chain links TRBV2 to TRBJ2-7, with TRBD2 matching over 11 bases. Germline V gene sequence: CDR1 SNHLY, CDR2 FYNNEI. V lost 6 bases to trimming and J lost 3 bases; unmatched junction nucleotides: 7. The CDR3 runs 15 residues. As DNA, the CDR3 is TGTGCCAGCAGGGGCCGGACTAGCGGGCTCTACGAGCAGTACTTC. Translation: CASRGRTSGLYEQYF.

V gene TRBV19 combines with J gene TRBJ1-1, with 10 bases lining up with TRBD1. The CDR3 is made up of 15 amino acids. Germline trimming cut 4 bases from V and 4 bases from J; bases unmatched to any gene: 6. CDR1 is LNHDA and CDR2 is SQIVND in the germline V gene (reference sequence). CDR3 sequence (DNA): TGTGCCAGTAGTAACGACAGGGGGCGGGGCACTGAAGCTTTCTTT. As protein: CASSNDRGRGTEAFF.

The J gene is TRBJ2-7, the V gene TRBV5-1; D is ambiguous. This CDR3 has 11 amino acids. Trimming stripped 3 bases from V and 6 bases from J, with 7 bases between. Per the germline V gene, CDR1 is SGHRS and CDR2 is YFSETQ. CDR3 DNA: TGCGCCAGCAGCTCACATCTCGAGCAGTACTTC. Its protein product is CASSSHLEQYF.

This clone was recorded a few times. The V call is TRBV11-2, the J call TRBJ2-7; a weak D match, TRBD2 (5 bases). Germline loops: CDR1 SGHAT, CDR2 FQNNGV. V dropped 1 base and J dropped 0 bases, with 16 bases sitting between them. CDR3 size: 17 residues. The CDR3 sequence: CASSLGSGGPSSYEQYF. CDR3 nucleotide sequence: TGTGCCAGCAGCTTAGGTTCGGGCGGGCCCAGCTCCTACGAGCAGTACTTC.

The sample holds a few counts of this clone. V usage is TRBV11-1 and J usage is TRBJ1-1; D remains unclear. The CDR3 covers 14 residues. Trimming cost V 1 base and J 4 bases, with 10 bases left between them. The V gene's germline CDR1 is SGHAT and CDR2 FQDESV (reference sequence). As DNA, the CDR3 is TGTGCCAGCAGCTTAGGGCGGGTCAGCACTGAAGCTTTCTTT. Translation gives CASSLGRVSTEAFF.

CDR3 nucleotide sequence: TGTGCCAGCAGCCAACAGGGAGGGGGTGAAAAACTGTTTTTT. Its protein product is CASSQQGGGEKLFF. The chain carries TRBV11-2 and TRBJ1-4, with a tentative D call TRBD1 (6 bases). This CDR3 is built from 14 residues. Trimming stripped 5 bases from V and 7 bases from J, with 14 bases between. The germline gives CDR1 SGHAT, CDR2 FQNNGV.

This rearrangement joins TRBV28 to TRBJ1-1; the D gene is possibly TRBD1 (6 bases). Trimming removed 6 bases from V and 2 bases from J, with 13 bases in between. There are 14 residues in the CDR3. CDR1 is MDHEN and CDR2 is SYDVKM in the germline V gene. The CDR3 DNA sequence: TGTGCCAGCAGAATTCAGGGGAGAAACACTGAAGCTTTCTTT. Translation: CASRIQGRNTEAFF.

The chain combines TRBV2 with TRBJ1-2, with 9 bases lining up with TRBD1. The CDR3 is 15 amino acids. Per the germline V gene, CDR1 is SNHLY and CDR2 is FYNNEI. V dropped 4 bases and J dropped 7; count of bases not matched to a gene: 10. The CDR3 loop is CASSVAGTGYGGYTF. The CDR3 nucleotides are TGTGCCAGCAGTGTGGCCGGGACAGGGTATGGTGGCTACACCTTC.

This CDR3 reads CASSIRTASDGYTF. CDR3 nucleotides: TGTGCCAGTAGTATCCGGACAGCTTCTGATGGCTACACCTTC. The rearrangement joins TRBV19 to TRBJ1-2, with D perhaps TRBD1 (6 bases). The CDR3 contains 14 residues. The ends were cut back, 3 bases at V and 6 bases at J, with 14 bases in the middle. Germline V CDR1 and CDR2: LNHDA, SQIVND (reference sequence).

The chain is built from TRBV6-5 and TRBJ2-5, with D possibly matching TRBD1 (6 bases). CDR3 length equals 14 residues. The germline gives CDR1 MNHEY, CDR2 SVGAGI. Trimming cost V 7 bases and J 1 base, with 13 bases left between them. The CDR3 DNA is TGTGCCAGCACCCCCGACAGGACCCAAGAGACCCAGTACTTC. It encodes CASTPDRTQETQYF.

The CDR3 is CASSQAHGNQPQHF. Written as DNA, the CDR3 is TGCGCCAGCAGCCAAGCCCACGGTAATCAGCCCCAGCATTTT. V usage is TRBV4-1 and J usage is TRBJ1-5, with D hard to call. Germline V gives CDR1 MGHRA, CDR2 YSYEKL. Trimming removed 1 base from V and 4 bases from J, with 8 bases in between. The CDR3 runs 14 residues.

This clone came up a few times. This chain joins TRBV18 and TRBJ1-2, with 9 bases matching TRBD1. Germline assignment: CDR1 KGHSH and CDR2 LQKENI. The CDR3 consists of 14 residues. V lost 8 bases and J lost 7; bases outside the gene matches: 11. CDR3 loop: CASHRDRENGGYTF. The CDR3 DNA sequence: TGTGCCAGCCACCGGGACAGGGAAAACGGTGGCTACACCTTC.

V gene TRBV20-1 combines with J gene TRBJ1-2, with D unclear. Germline values: CDR1 DFQATT, CDR2 SNEGSKA (reference sequence). This CDR3 region has 10 residues. The ends were cut back, 0 bases at V and 8 bases at J, with 4 bases in the middle. The CDR3 sequence is CSARDKGYTF. Here the CDR3 DNA reads TGCAGTGCTAGAGATAAAGGCTACACCTTC.